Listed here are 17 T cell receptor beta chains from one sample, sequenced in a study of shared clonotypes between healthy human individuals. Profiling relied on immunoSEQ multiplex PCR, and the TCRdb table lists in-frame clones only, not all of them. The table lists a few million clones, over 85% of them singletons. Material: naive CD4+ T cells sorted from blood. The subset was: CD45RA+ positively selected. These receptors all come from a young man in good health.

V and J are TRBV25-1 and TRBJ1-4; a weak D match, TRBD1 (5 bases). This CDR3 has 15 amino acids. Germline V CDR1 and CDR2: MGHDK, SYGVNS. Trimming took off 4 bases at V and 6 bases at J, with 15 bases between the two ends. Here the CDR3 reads CASSATGTTHEKLFF. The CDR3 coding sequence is TGTGCCAGCAGTGCGACCGGGACGACCCATGAAAAACTGTTTTTT.

The CDR3: CASSPPGRGTNTGELFF. For the CDR3, the DNA is TGTGCCAGCTCACCACCGGGGAGGGGTACGAACACCGGGGAGCTGTTTTTT. V usage is TRBV18 and J usage is TRBJ2-2; 7 bases align to TRBD2. Germline V gene data show CDR1 as KGHSH and CDR2 as LQKENI. The CDR3 is made up of 17 amino acids. J was trimmed by 0 bases and V by 0 bases; bases with no gene match: 4.

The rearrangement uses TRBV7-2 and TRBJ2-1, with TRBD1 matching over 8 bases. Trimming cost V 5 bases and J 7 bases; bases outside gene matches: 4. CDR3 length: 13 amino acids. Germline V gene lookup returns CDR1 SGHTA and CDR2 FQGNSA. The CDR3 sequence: CASSPQGANEQFF. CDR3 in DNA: TGTGCCAGCAGCCCGCAGGGGGCGAATGAGCAGTTCTTC.

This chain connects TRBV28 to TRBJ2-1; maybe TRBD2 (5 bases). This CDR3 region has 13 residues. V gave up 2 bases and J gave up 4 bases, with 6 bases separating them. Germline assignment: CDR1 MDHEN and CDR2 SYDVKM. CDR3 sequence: CASSLRGYNEQFF. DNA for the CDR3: TGTGCCAGCAGTTTACGGGGTTACAATGAGCAGTTCTTC.

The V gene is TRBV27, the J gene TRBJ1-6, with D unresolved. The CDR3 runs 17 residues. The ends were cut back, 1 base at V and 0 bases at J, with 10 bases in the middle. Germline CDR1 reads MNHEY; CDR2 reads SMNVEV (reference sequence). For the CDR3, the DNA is TGTGCCAGCAGTTTATTTTTAGGGAGCTCCTATAATTCACCCCTCCACTTT. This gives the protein CASSLFLGSSYNSPLHF.

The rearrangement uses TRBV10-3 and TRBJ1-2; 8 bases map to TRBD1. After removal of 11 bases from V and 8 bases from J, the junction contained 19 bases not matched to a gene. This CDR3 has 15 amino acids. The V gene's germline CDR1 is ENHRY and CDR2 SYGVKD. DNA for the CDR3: TGTGCCTCAGGGAGGGCCGGACAGGGAATTGTGGGCTACACCTTC. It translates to CASGRAGQGIVGYTF.

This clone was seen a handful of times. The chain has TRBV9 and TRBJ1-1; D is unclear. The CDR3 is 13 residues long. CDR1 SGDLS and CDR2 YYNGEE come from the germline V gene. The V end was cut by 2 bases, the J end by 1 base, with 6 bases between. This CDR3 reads CASSVKANTEAFF. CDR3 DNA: TGTGCCAGCAGCGTTAAAGCGAACACTGAAGCTTTCTTT.

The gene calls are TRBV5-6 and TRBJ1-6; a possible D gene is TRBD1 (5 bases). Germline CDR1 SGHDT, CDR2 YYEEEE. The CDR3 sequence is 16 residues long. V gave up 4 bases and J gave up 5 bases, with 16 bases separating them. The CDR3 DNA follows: TGTGCCAGCAGCGAAAGGAGGGGAAGCAATAATTCACCCCTCCACTTT. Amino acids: CASSERRGSNNSPLHF.

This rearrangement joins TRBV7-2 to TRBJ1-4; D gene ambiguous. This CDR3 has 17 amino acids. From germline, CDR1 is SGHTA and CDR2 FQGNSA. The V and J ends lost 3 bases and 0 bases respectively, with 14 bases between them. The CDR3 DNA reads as TGTGCCAGCAGCTTGGTAACCTGGGCAACAACTAATGAAAAACTGTTTTTT. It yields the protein CASSLVTWATTNEKLFF.

For the CDR3, the DNA is TGTGCCAGCAGCCCCGGGGGGGTCGGCAATCAGCCCCAGCATTTT. This sequence encodes CASSPGGVGNQPQHF. The chain recombines TRBV6-1 with TRBJ1-5; D may be TRBD1 (5 bases). The CDR3 loop spans 15 amino acids. The V gene's germline CDR1 is MNHNS and CDR2 SASEGT. The V end lost 6 bases, the J end lost 2 bases, and 14 bases lay between the germline ends.

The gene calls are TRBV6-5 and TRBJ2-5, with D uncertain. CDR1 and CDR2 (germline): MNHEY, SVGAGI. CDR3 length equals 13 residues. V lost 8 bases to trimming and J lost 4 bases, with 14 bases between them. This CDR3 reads CASARTLGETQYF. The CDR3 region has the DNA TGTGCCAGCGCTAGAACGCTAGGAGAGACCCAGTACTTC.

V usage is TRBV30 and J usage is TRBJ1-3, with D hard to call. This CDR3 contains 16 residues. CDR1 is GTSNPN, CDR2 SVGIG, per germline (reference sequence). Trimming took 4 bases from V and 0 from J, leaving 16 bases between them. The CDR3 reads CAWTLAPYSSGNTIYF. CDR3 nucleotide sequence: TGTGCCTGGACGTTGGCACCTTACTCCTCTGGAAACACCATATATTTT.

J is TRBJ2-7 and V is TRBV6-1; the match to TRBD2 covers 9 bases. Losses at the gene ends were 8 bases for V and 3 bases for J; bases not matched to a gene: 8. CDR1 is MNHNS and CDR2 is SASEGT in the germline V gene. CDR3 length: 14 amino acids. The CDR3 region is CASSSAGGLYEQYF. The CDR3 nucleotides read TGTGCCAGCTCATCCGCGGGAGGGCTCTACGAGCAGTACTTC.

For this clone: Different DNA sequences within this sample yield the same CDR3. CDR3 region: CAVTHRGSSSYNSPLHF. The CDR3 DNA reads as TGTGCCGTAACCCATAGGGGCTCCAGCTCCTATAATTCACCCCTCCACTTT. V is TRBV30 and J is TRBJ1-6, with D maybe TRBD1 (5 bases). CDR1 and CDR2 from the germline V gene are GTSNPN and SVGIG (reference sequence). The CDR3 totals 17 residues. With 8 bases removed from V and 0 bases from J, the gap between germline ends came to 20 bases.

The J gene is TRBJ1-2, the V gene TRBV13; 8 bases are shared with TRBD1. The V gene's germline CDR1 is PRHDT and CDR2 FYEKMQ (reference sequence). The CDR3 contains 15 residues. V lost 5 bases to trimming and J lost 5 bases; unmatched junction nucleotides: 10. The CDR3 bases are TGTGCCAGCAGCCCCTCAGGGGGCTCGGCATATGGCTACACCTTC. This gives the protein CASSPSGGSAYGYTF.

Here the CDR3 DNA reads TGTGCCAGCAGAGGAATGGGACAGGAAGGATACGAGCAGTACTTC. This encodes CASRGMGQEGYEQYF. V and J are TRBV6-1 and TRBJ2-7; 8 positions match TRBD1. In germline, CDR1 is MNHNS, CDR2 SASEGT. The CDR3 is made up of 15 amino acids. V trimming: 6 bases; J trimming: 4 bases; junction bases outside the gene matches: 11.

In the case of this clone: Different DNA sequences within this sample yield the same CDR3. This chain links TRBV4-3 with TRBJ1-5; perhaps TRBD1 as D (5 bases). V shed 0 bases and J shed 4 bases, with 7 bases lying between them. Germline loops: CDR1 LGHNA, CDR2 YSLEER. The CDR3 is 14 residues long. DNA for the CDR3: TGCGCCAGCAGCCAAGATTGGGGGAATCAGCCCCAGCATTTT. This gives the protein CASSQDWGNQPQHF.